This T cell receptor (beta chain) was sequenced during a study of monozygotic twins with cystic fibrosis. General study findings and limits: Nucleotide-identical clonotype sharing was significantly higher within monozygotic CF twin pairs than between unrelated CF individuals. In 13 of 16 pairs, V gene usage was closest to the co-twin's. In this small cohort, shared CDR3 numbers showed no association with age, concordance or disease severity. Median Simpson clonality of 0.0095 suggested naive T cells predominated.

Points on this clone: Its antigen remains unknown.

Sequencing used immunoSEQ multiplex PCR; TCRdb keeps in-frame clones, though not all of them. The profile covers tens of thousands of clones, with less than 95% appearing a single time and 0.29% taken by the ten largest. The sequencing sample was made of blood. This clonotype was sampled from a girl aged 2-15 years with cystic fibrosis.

The CDR3 loop is CSVVTVLFMNTEAFF. The CDR3 region has the DNA TGCAGCGTTGTGACAGTCTTATTCATGAACACTGAAGCTTTCTTT. This chain uses TRBV29-1 with TRBJ1-1; D perhaps matches TRBD1 (5 bases). The germline gives CDR1 SQVTM, CDR2 ANQGSEA. This CDR3 has 15 amino acids. Trimming took off 4 bases at V and 0 bases at J, with 15 bases between the two ends.